This T cell receptor beta chain emerged from a study of T cell responses to AZD1222 COVID-19 vaccine. Overall study findings and caveats: After two AZD1222 doses, spike-specific TCR breadth and depth rose versus day 0. Clonal diversity may have been underestimated in mostly white British donors.

The sample holds a few counts of this clone. What it binds is unknown. The method was immunoSEQ multiplex PCR; TCRdb's version includes in-frame clones alone and lacks a portion of them. The sample lists approximately 150,000 clones; roughly 85% were seen once. The length of the CDR3 is 14 residues. V lost 2 bases and J lost 3; bases outside the gene matches: 4. Germline lookup yields CDR1 LGHDT and CDR2 YNNKEL (reference sequence). Combined were second doses at about 4 or about 12 weeks. This material consisted of peripheral blood, taken 28 days after the second AZD1222 dose. The V call is TRBV3-1 (or the pseudogene TRBV3-2), the J call TRBJ2-7; 7 bases map to TRBD1. The receptor's source is an adult who received the AZD1222 COVID-19 vaccine. The CDR3 coding sequence is TGTGCCAGCAGCCAAACACGACAGGGCTACGAGCAGTACTTC. Its translation is CASSQTRQGYEQYF.